These T cell receptor beta chains were read from a single sample in a study of blood T cell repertoires in COVID-19. Profiling relied on immunoSEQ multiplex PCR, and the TCRdb table lists in-frame clones only, not all of them. The sample yields hundreds of thousands of clones, 85% to 90% seen once. The sequenced sample consisted of peripheral blood. Receptors were obtained from a man in his 70s with acute or convalescent COVID-19. Each CDR3 is given with its conserved first and last residue. D genes are given only for firm matches. Rows give clone size only sometimes, using once, few, many, or a class for an expanded clone.

V gene: TRBV19
clone size: .
D gene: TRBD1
J gene: TRBJ1-5
CDR3 protein: CASRGQGNQPQHF
CDR3 DNA: TGTGCCAGTAGAGGACAGGGAAATCAGCCCCAGCATTTT

V gene: TRBV28
clone size: few
D gene: .
J gene: TRBJ2-5
CDR3 protein: CASREGGETQYF
CDR3 DNA: TGTGCCAGCAGGGAGGGGGGGGAGACCCAGTACTTC

V gene: TRBV11-2
clone size: .
D gene: TRBD1
J gene: TRBJ2-7
CDR3 protein: CASMHRDRSYEQYF
CDR3 DNA: TGTGCCAGCATGCACCGGGACAGATCCTACGAGCAGTACTTC

V gene: TRBV19
clone size: few
D gene: TRBD1
J gene: TRBJ1-2
CDR3 protein: CASSIKGAVNYGYTF
CDR3 DNA: TGTGCCAGTAGTATCAAGGGGGCGGTTAACTATGGCTACACCTTC

V gene: TRBV7-9
clone size: .
D gene: TRBD1
J gene: TRBJ1-2
CDR3 protein: CASSSKGQGTYGYTF
CDR3 DNA: TGTGCCAGCAGCTCCAAGGGACAGGGTACCTATGGCTACACCTTC

V gene: TRBV20-1
clone size: .
D gene: .
J gene: TRBJ1-4
CDR3 protein: CSASIRTVEKLFF
CDR3 DNA: TGCAGTGCTAGTATCCGGACAGTTGAAAAACTGTTTTTT

V gene: TRBV15
clone size: .
D gene: .
J gene: TRBJ2-5
CDR3 protein: CATSRDPTGETQYF
CDR3 DNA: TGTGCCACCAGCAGAGATCCGACGGGGGAGACCCAGTACTTC

V gene: TRBV28
clone size: .
D gene: TRBD1
J gene: TRBJ1-4
CDR3 protein: CASSRTGYNEKLFF
CDR3 DNA: TGTGCCAGCAGCAGGACAGGCTATAATGAAAAACTGTTTTTT

V gene: TRBV27
clone size: .
D gene: .
J gene: TRBJ2-2
CDR3 protein: CASTSAGGQTGELFF
CDR3 DNA: TGTGCCAGCACCTCTGCAGGAGGACAGACCGGGGAGCTGTTTTTT

V gene: TRBV18
clone size: .
D gene: .
J gene: TRBJ2-5
CDR3 protein: CASSPNRETQYF
CDR3 DNA: TGTGCCAGCTCACCAAATCGGGAGACCCAGTACTTC

V gene: TRBV24-1
clone size: .
D gene: TRBD1
J gene: TRBJ2-7
CDR3 protein: CATRGTDSYEQYF
CDR3 DNA: TGTGCCACCAGGGGGACAGACTCCTACGAGCAGTACTTC

V gene: TRBV7-9
clone size: few
D gene: TRBD2
J gene: TRBJ2-1
CDR3 protein: CASSFPLSGSINEQFF
CDR3 DNA: TGTGCCAGCAGCTTTCCCCTTAGCGGGAGTATCAATGAGCAGTTCTTC

V gene: TRBV6-5
clone size: .
D gene: TRBD2
J gene: TRBJ2-1
CDR3 protein: CASYTTSGNNEQFF
CDR3 DNA: TGTGCCAGCTACACGACTAGCGGGAACAATGAGCAGTTCTTC

V gene: TRBV28
clone size: .
D gene: .
J gene: TRBJ2-7
CDR3 protein: CASSLISDSAYEQYF
CDR3 DNA: TGTGCCAGCAGTCTCATTTCGGACAGCGCCTACGAGCAGTACTTC

V gene: TRBV6-6
clone size: .
D gene: TRBD1
J gene: TRBJ2-3
CDR3 protein: CASSRGTGSIYTDTQYF
CDR3 DNA: TGTGCCAGCAGTCGAGGGACAGGGAGTATCTACACAGATACGCAGTATTTT

V gene: TRBV11-2
clone size: .
D gene: TRBD2
J gene: TRBJ2-1
CDR3 protein: CASSLSGGRHEQFF
CDR3 DNA: TGTGCCAGCAGCTTATCGGGCGGGAGACATGAGCAGTTCTTC

V gene: TRBV29-1
clone size: .
D gene: TRBD2
J gene: TRBJ2-3
CDR3 protein: CSVVAGGALRTQYF
CDR3 DNA: TGCAGCGTCGTGGCGGGAGGGGCACTTCGTACGCAGTATTTT

V gene: TRBV4-1
clone size: .
D gene: TRBD1
J gene: TRBJ2-5
CDR3 protein: CASSLYPGQGVGETQYF
CDR3 DNA: TGCGCCAGCAGCCTTTATCCGGGACAGGGGGTTGGGGAGACCCAGTACTTC

V gene: TRBV28
clone size: .
D gene: .
J gene: TRBJ2-2
CDR3 protein: CASRPVQGTHATGELFF
CDR3 DNA: TGTGCCAGCAGACCCGTCCAGGGGACCCACGCCACCGGGGAGCTGTTTTTT

V gene: TRBV4-2
clone size: .
D gene: .
J gene: TRBJ1-6
CDR3 protein: CASSQDLQGPYNSPLHF
CDR3 DNA: TGTGCCAGCAGCCAAGATCTACAGGGACCCTATAATTCACCCCTCCACTTT

V gene: TRBV5-1
clone size: few
D gene: .
J gene: TRBJ1-2
CDR3 protein: CASSPAKSDYGYTF
CDR3 DNA: TGCGCCAGCAGCCCCGCAAAGAGTGACTATGGCTACACCTTC

V gene: TRBV10-3
clone size: .
D gene: TRBD1
J gene: TRBJ1-1
CDR3 protein: CAISPGQSNTEAFF
CDR3 DNA: TGTGCCATCAGTCCGGGACAGTCGAACACTGAAGCTTTCTTT

V gene: TRBV2
clone size: .
D gene: .
J gene: TRBJ1-2
CDR3 protein: CASSEAGSYGYTF
CDR3 DNA: TGTGCCAGCAGTGAAGCGGGCAGCTATGGCTACACCTTC

V gene: TRBV24-1
clone size: .
D gene: .
J gene: TRBJ2-2
CDR3 protein: CATSDTTGMNTGELFF
CDR3 DNA: TGTGCCACCAGTGATACCACAGGGATGAACACCGGGGAGCTGTTTTTT

V gene: TRBV5-6
clone size: .
D gene: TRBD2
J gene: TRBJ2-5
CDR3 protein: CASSFSRGGETQYF
CDR3 DNA: TGTGCCAGCAGCTTCTCCCGGGGGGGGGAGACCCAGTACTTC

V gene: TRBV4-2
clone size: .
D gene: .
J gene: TRBJ1-2
CDR3 protein: CASSQDRGEGIYGYTF
CDR3 DNA: TGTGCCAGCAGCCAAGATAGGGGGGAGGGGATTTATGGCTACACCTTC

V gene: TRBV3-1/TRBV3-2
clone size: once
D gene: .
J gene: TRBJ1-3
CDR3 protein: CASSQVWGGTAGNTIYF
CDR3 DNA: TGTGCCAGCAGCCAAGTTTGGGGGGGGACGGCTGGAAACACCATATATTTT

V gene: TRBV30
clone size: .
D gene: .
J gene: TRBJ2-7
CDR3 protein: CAWSGFTGNEQYF
CDR3 DNA: TGTGCCTGGAGCGGCTTCACAGGAAACGAGCAGTACTTC

V gene: TRBV6-2/TRBV6-3
clone size: few
D gene: .
J gene: TRBJ1-2
CDR3 protein: CASSQGFYGYTF
CDR3 DNA: TGTGCCAGCAGCCAGGGGTTCTATGGCTACACCTTC

V gene: TRBV3-1/TRBV3-2
clone size: .
D gene: TRBD2
J gene: TRBJ2-5
CDR3 protein: CASTLAEETQYF
CDR3 DNA: TGTGCCAGCACCCTAGCGGAAGAGACCCAGTACTTC

V gene: TRBV5-1
clone size: .
D gene: TRBD1
J gene: TRBJ1-2
CDR3 protein: CASSGGQGVYGYTF
CDR3 DNA: TGCGCCAGCAGCGGGGGACAGGGGGTCTATGGCTACACCTTC

V gene: TRBV5-1
clone size: .
D gene: TRBD1
J gene: TRBJ2-2
CDR3 protein: CASSWGQGNTGELFF
CDR3 DNA: TGCGCCAGCAGCTGGGGACAGGGAAACACCGGGGAGCTGTTTTTT

V gene: TRBV5-4
clone size: .
D gene: .
J gene: TRBJ2-3
CDR3 protein: CASSSEYQGSDTQYF
CDR3 DNA: TGTGCCAGCAGCAGCGAATATCAGGGGTCAGATACGCAGTATTTT

V gene: TRBV2
clone size: once
D gene: .
J gene: TRBJ1-6
CDR3 protein: CASSRIRQGAGTDNSPLHF
CDR3 DNA: TGTGCCAGCAGCCGAATTCGACAAGGGGCAGGGACTGATAATTCACCCCTCCACTTT

V gene: TRBV5-1
clone size: .
D gene: TRBD2
J gene: TRBJ2-3
CDR3 protein: CASSLGVAGDLTDTQYF
CDR3 DNA: TGCGCCAGCAGCTTGGGGGTAGCGGGGGACCTCACAGATACGCAGTATTTT

V gene: TRBV28
clone size: .
D gene: .
J gene: TRBJ2-7
CDR3 protein: CASRRGLVLLGEQYF
CDR3 DNA: TGTGCCAGCAGGAGGGGACTCGTACTCCTCGGGGAGCAGTACTTC

V gene: TRBV7-2
clone size: .
D gene: .
J gene: TRBJ2-2
CDR3 protein: CASSLGRRTGELFF
CDR3 DNA: TGTGCCAGCAGCTTAGGGCGGCGGACCGGGGAGCTGTTTTTT

V gene: TRBV18
clone size: .
D gene: .
J gene: TRBJ2-5
CDR3 protein: CASSPTTGRVRETQYF
CDR3 DNA: TGTGCCAGCTCACCTACAACAGGGAGGGTTCGGGAGACCCAGTACTTC

V gene: TRBV27
clone size: few
D gene: TRBD2
J gene: TRBJ2-3
CDR3 protein: CASRTSGSTDTQYF
CDR3 DNA: TGTGCCAGCCGGACTAGCGGGAGCACAGATACGCAGTATTTT

V gene: TRBV5-4
clone size: .
D gene: TRBD1
J gene: TRBJ1-1
CDR3 protein: CASSLHRGVGEAFF
CDR3 DNA: TGTGCCAGCAGCTTGCACAGGGGCGTCGGTGAAGCTTTCTTT

V gene: TRBV18
clone size: .
D gene: TRBD1
J gene: TRBJ2-7
CDR3 protein: CASSRQGDISYEQYF
CDR3 DNA: TGTGCCAGCTCACGTCAGGGGGACATCTCCTACGAGCAGTACTTC

V gene: TRBV19
clone size: .
D gene: TRBD1
J gene: TRBJ2-7
CDR3 protein: CASRRDRAREQYF
CDR3 DNA: TGTGCCAGTCGTAGGGACAGGGCTCGAGAGCAGTACTTC

V gene: TRBV7-2
clone size: few
D gene: TRBD1
J gene: TRBJ1-6
CDR3 protein: CASRPGDRGRSPLHF
CDR3 DNA: TGTGCCAGCAGACCAGGGGACAGGGGTAGATCACCCCTCCACTTT

V gene: TRBV6-5
clone size: .
D gene: .
J gene: TRBJ2-7
CDR3 protein: CGVKLRGSSYEQYF
CDR3 DNA: TGTGGCGTAAAGCTACGCGGTAGCTCCTACGAGCAGTACTTC

V gene: TRBV7-2
clone size: .
D gene: .
J gene: TRBJ1-1
CDR3 protein: CASSLVGRGMNTEAFF
CDR3 DNA: TGTGCCAGCAGCTTAGTGGGCAGGGGTATGAACACTGAAGCTTTCTTT

V gene: TRBV5-1
clone size: few
D gene: .
J gene: TRBJ1-1
CDR3 protein: CASSFTDTLNTEAFF
CDR3 DNA: TGCGCCAGCAGCTTCACTGACACCCTGAACACTGAAGCTTTCTTT

V gene: TRBV5-1
clone size: .
D gene: TRBD1
J gene: TRBJ1-1
CDR3 protein: CASSYGTGRSDTEAFF
CDR3 DNA: TGCGCCAGCAGTTATGGGACAGGGCGTTCGGACACTGAAGCTTTCTTT

V gene: TRBV18
clone size: .
D gene: TRBD2
J gene: TRBJ2-7
CDR3 protein: CASSGASGSSYEQYF
CDR3 DNA: TGTGCCAGCTCAGGGGCTAGCGGAAGCTCCTACGAGCAGTACTTC

V gene: TRBV19
clone size: .
D gene: .
J gene: TRBJ1-1
CDR3 protein: CASSMEWQGNTEAFF
CDR3 DNA: TGTGCCAGTAGTATGGAGTGGCAGGGGAACACTGAAGCTTTCTTT